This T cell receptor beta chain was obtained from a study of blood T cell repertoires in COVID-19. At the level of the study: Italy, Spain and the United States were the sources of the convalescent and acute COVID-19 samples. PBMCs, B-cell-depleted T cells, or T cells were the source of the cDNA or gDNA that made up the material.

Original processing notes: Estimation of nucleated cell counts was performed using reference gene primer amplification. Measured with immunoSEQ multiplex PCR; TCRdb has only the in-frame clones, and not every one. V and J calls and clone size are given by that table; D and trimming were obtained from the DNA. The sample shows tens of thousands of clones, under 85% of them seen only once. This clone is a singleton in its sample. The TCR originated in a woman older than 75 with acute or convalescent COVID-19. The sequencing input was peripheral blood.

CDR3 bases: TGCGCCAGCAGTCTTACCGGAGGGGCTACCGGGGAGCTGTTTTTT. It yields the protein CASSLTGGATGELFF. The genes are TRBV5-1 and TRBJ2-2, with a possible D match to TRBD2 (6 bases). From germline, CDR1 is SGHRS and CDR2 YFSETQ. The CDR3 totals 15 residues. Trimming pared 5 bases from V and 5 bases from J, leaving 16 bases between. The variable domain in full, with the rest retrieved from reference TRBV5-1 and TRBJ2-2, is KAGVTQTPRYLIKTRGQQVTLSCSPISGHRSVSWYQQTPGQGLQFLFEYFSETQRNKGNFPGRFSGRQFSNSRSEMNVSTLELGDSALYLCASSLTGGATGELFFGEGSRLTVL.